Shown below are 4 T cell receptor beta chains from a single sample sequenced in a study of CD8 T cell repertoires and HIV-1 epitope variants. Only in-frame clones appear in the TCRdb table, and some are missing; sequencing was by immunoSEQ multiplex PCR. The data show tens of thousands of clones, 60% to 80% seen once. The material sequenced was uncultured baseline CD8+ T cells from peripheral blood mononuclear cells (PBMCs). These receptors all come from a male donor with HIV.

This clone was detected a few times. The chain combines TRBV14 with TRBJ2-7; 9 nucleotides match TRBD1. V trimming: 0 bases; J trimming: 3 bases; junction bases outside the gene matches: 6. CDR3 length: 16 residues. The germline V gene encodes CDR1 SGHDN and CDR2 FVKESK. CDR3 DNA: TGTGCCAGCAGCCAAGATCGGCGGGACAGGGACTACGAGCAGTACTTC. Protein product: CASSQDRRDRDYEQYF.

V and J are TRBV2 and TRBJ2-2, with unresolved D. The CDR3 consists of 12 residues. The V gene's germline CDR1 is SNHLY and CDR2 FYNNEI. Deletions cut 9 bases from V and 3 bases from J, with 8 bases between. Written as DNA, the CDR3 is TGTGCCAGTGGGGTAGACACCGGGGAGCTGTTTTTT. Its protein is CASGVDTGELFF.

J is TRBJ1-2 and V is TRBV6-6, with 7 bases that match TRBD1. CDR1 is MNHNY, CDR2 SVGAGI, per germline (reference sequence). With 7 bases clipped from V and 6 bases from J, the junction kept 11 bases outside the gene matches. The CDR3 is 14 residues long. The CDR3 reads CASTYRDRWDGYTF. The CDR3 bases are TGTGCCAGCACCTACCGGGACAGATGGGATGGCTACACCTTC.

The chain has TRBV27 and TRBJ2-5; TRBD1 matches 8 bases. CDR3 length: 14 residues. Per germline, CDR1 MNHEY and CDR2 SMNVEV (reference sequence). The trim removed 3 bases at V and 5 bases at J, leaving 5 bases unmatched. CDR3 protein: CASSFDRTGETQYF. The CDR3 DNA reads TGTGCCAGCAGTTTCGATCGGACAGGGGAGACCCAGTACTTC.